Below are 15 T cell receptor beta chains sequenced from a single sample in a study of ipilimumab plus nivolumab after autologous stem cell transplantation. Libraries were prepared by immunoSEQ multiplex PCR; TCRdb keeps only in-frame clonotypes and omits some of them. The repertoire holds about 23,000 clones, with 70% to 85% as singletons. Here the sequenced sample was PBMCs, taken in a trial of ipilimumab plus nivolumab as post-transplant consolidation. These TCRs come from a male donor with diffuse large B-cell lymphoma.

The chain is built from TRBV28 and TRBJ2-2; 10 bases line up with TRBD1. The germline gives CDR1 MDHEN, CDR2 SYDVKM. The V and J ends lost 5 bases and 5 bases, in that order; junction bases with no gene match: 8. The CDR3 sequence is 16 residues long. The CDR3 loop reads CASSPWTGGRTGELFF. CDR3 bases: TGTGCCAGCAGTCCATGGACAGGGGGACGAACCGGGGAGCTGTTTTTT.

The chain is built from TRBV7-9 and TRBJ2-7; the D gene is possibly TRBD1 (6 bases). V gave up 4 bases and J gave up 7 bases, with 20 bases separating them. The germline gives CDR1 SEHNR, CDR2 FQNEAQ (reference sequence). The CDR3 loop spans 15 amino acids. The CDR3 loop is CASSSGTTYGKEQYF. Written as DNA, the CDR3 is TGTGCCAGCAGCTCCGGGACAACCTACGGGAAGGAGCAGTACTTC.

The genes are TRBV5-1 and TRBJ2-7; the match to TRBD2 covers 9 bases. The germline CDR1 and CDR2 sequences are SGHRS and YFSETQ. After removal of 3 bases from V and 3 bases from J, the junction contained 13 bases not matched to a gene. The CDR3 is 17 residues long. The CDR3, as DNA: TGCGCCAGCAGCTCCCTCCCCGAAGCGGGAGGTCTCTACGAGCAGTACTTC. Translated: CASSSLPEAGGLYEQYF.

This clone was observed a few times. The rearrangement uses TRBV14 and TRBJ2-3, with unresolved D. The CDR3 is made up of 16 amino acids. Germline CDR1 is SGHDN and CDR2 is FVKESK. Trimming took 1 base from V and 5 from J, leaving 16 bases between them. The CDR3 protein is CASSQVDRSIEDTQYF. The CDR3 DNA is TGTGCCAGCAGCCAAGTTGATCGGTCGATCGAAGATACGCAGTATTTT.

As regards this clone: In the same sample, other DNA sequences code for this CDR3. The rearrangement links TRBV29-1 to TRBJ2-3; 7 bases are a match to TRBD1. V lost 4 bases to trimming and J lost 5 bases; unmatched junction nucleotides: 3. The CDR3 runs to 12 residues. CDR1 and CDR2 from the germline V gene are SQVTM and ANQGSEA. CDR3 loop: CSVGQGGDTQYF. DNA of the CDR3: TGCAGCGTTGGACAGGGTGGAGATACGCAGTATTTT.

The chain joins TRBV7-3 to TRBJ2-1; no clear D. V dropped 2 bases and J dropped 8 bases, with 13 bases sitting between them. The CDR3 length is 14 residues. Germline CDR1 reads SGHTA; CDR2 reads FQGTGA. DNA of the CDR3: TGTGCCAGCAGCTTATTGGGTGTTTCTGATGAGCAGTTCTTC. This encodes CASSLLGVSDEQFF.

The chain recombines TRBV7-8 with TRBJ1-4; 8 bases map to TRBD1. CDR1 is SGHVS and CDR2 is FQNEAQ in the germline V gene. The CDR3 is 12 amino acids. V trimming: 9 bases; J trimming: 7 bases; junction bases outside the gene matches: 4. The CDR3, as DNA: TGTGCCAGTGGGACAGGCCGTGAAAAACTGTTTTTT. Translation gives CASGTGREKLFF.

The chain is built from TRBV30 and TRBJ1-2, with 12 bases that match TRBD1. The CDR3 runs 15 residues. V shed 8 bases and J 8 bases; nucleotides not matched to a gene: 15. CDR1 is GTSNPN and CDR2 is SVGIG in the germline V gene (reference sequence). CDR3: CATKTRDRGRWGYTF. The CDR3 coding sequence is TGTGCCACCAAAACTCGGGACAGGGGGCGGTGGGGCTACACCTTC.

The chain recombines TRBV7-9 with TRBJ2-2, with 8 bases fitting TRBD2. The V and J ends lost 0 bases and 4 bases, in that order; junction bases with no gene match: 1. The CDR3 sequence is 15 residues long. Germline assignment: CDR1 SEHNR and CDR2 FQNEAQ (reference sequence). CDR3 sequence: CASSLALAGTGELFF. The CDR3 DNA follows: TGTGCCAGCAGCTTAGCGCTAGCGGGCACCGGGGAGCTGTTTTTT. The full variable domain, in which reference TRBV7-9 and TRBJ2-2 provide the parts outside the CDR3, is DTGVSQNPRHKITKRGQNVTFRCDPISEHNRLYWYRQTLGQGPEFLTYFQNEAQLEKSRLLSDRFSAERPKGSFSTLEIQRTEQGDSAMYLCASSLALAGTGELFFGEGSRLTVL.

This sequence joins TRBV2 and TRBJ2-7; D gene unclear. Trimming removed 7 bases at V and 1 base at J, with 11 bases between. The CDR3 is 13 amino acids. Germline values: CDR1 SNHLY, CDR2 FYNNEI. This CDR3 reads CASNAERSYEQYF. CDR3 nucleotides: TGTGCCAGCAACGCGGAGAGGTCCTACGAGCAGTACTTC.

This rearrangement joins TRBV7-6 to TRBJ1-1, with D uncertain. V gave up 5 bases and J gave up 6 bases, with 13 bases separating them. Germline V lookup: CDR1 SGHVS, CDR2 FNYEAQ. The CDR3 covers 13 residues. The CDR3 protein is CASSPMGGAEAFF. The CDR3 region has the DNA TGTGCCAGCAGCCCGATGGGCGGGGCTGAAGCTTTCTTT.

This clone showed up just a few times. The CDR3 loop is CASSLTGSAVTEAFF. In DNA form, the CDR3 reads TGCGCCAGCAGCTTGACAGGGAGTGCAGTCACTGAAGCTTTCTTT. This chain uses TRBV5-1 with TRBJ1-1; TRBD1 might be the D (6 bases). V was shortened by 1 base and J by 4 bases, with 14 bases between the two germline ends. This CDR3 comprises 15 residues. Germline loops: CDR1 SGHRS, CDR2 YFSETQ.

The chain employs TRBV6-5 and TRBJ1-2; the D gene is possibly TRBD1 (5 bases). Germline values: CDR1 MNHEY, CDR2 SVGAGI. This CDR3 is built from 14 residues. V lost 2 bases and J lost 8, with 15 bases in between. CDR3 in amino acids: CASSYVAGTRGYTF. The CDR3 nucleotides are TGTGCCAGCAGTTACGTGGCAGGGACCCGAGGCTACACCTTC.

This clone was seen a few times. The chain uses TRBV7-9 and TRBJ1-2; 9 bases are a match to TRBD1. Trimming removed 5 bases from V and 5 bases from J; junction bases left unmatched: 6. CDR1 is SEHNR, CDR2 FQNEAQ, per germline (reference sequence). The CDR3 consists of 14 residues. CDR3 sequence (DNA): TGTGCCAGCAGCAAGGGACAGGGAATGTATGGCTACACCTTC. Translated: CASSKGQGMYGYTF.

The chain carries TRBV7-3 and TRBJ1-4, with D possibly being TRBD1 (5 bases). V was pared by 4 bases and J by 0 bases, with 9 bases between. The germline CDR1 and CDR2 sequences are SGHTA and FQGTGA. CDR3 size: 15 residues. In DNA, the CDR3 is TGTGCCAGCAGCTCCGCAGGGTCAACTAATGAAAAACTGTTTTTT. Translated: CASSSAGSTNEKLFF.